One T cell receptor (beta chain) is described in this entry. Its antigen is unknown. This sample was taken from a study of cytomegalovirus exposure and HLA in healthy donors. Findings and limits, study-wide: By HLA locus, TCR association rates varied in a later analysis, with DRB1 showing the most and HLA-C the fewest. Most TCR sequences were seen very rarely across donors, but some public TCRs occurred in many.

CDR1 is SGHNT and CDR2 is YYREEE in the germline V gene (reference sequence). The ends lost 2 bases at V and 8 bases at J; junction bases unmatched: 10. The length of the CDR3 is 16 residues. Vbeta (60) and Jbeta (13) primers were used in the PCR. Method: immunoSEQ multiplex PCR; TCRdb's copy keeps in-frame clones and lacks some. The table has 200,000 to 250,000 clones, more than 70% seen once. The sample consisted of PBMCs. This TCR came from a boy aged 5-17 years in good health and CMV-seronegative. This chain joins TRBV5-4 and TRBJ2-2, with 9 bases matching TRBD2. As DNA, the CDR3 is TGTGCCAGCAGCTTTGCGACTAGCGGACCGGTGGGGGAGCTGTTTTTT. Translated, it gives CASSFATSGPVGELFF.